This T cell receptor (beta chain) was profiled in a study of blood T cell repertoires in COVID-19. Using immunoSEQ multiplex PCR, the repertoire was profiled, and TCRdb retains in-frame clones only, with some absent. The table lists a few hundred thousand clones, roughly 85% of them singletons. Sequenced: PBMCs or T cells enriched from blood (not recorded which). This clonotype originated in a man under 40 who had recovered from COVID-19.

CDR3 amino acids: CSGVREGTQYF. The CDR3 DNA reads TGCAGCGGCGTCAGGGAGGGCACGCAGTATTTT. The chain employs TRBV29-1 and TRBJ2-3; TRBD2 matches at 7 bases. CDR1 SQVTM and CDR2 ANQGSEA come from the germline V gene. J lost 9 bases, V lost 7 bases, and 7 bases had no gene match. The CDR3 covers 11 residues.